Listed below are T cell receptor beta chains from one sample, sequenced in a study of regulatory T cells in long-lasting Graves disease. Each CDR3 protein is one row after TCRdb ran MiXCR on the multiplex PCR reads. This sample has roughly 470,000 distinct CDR3 sequences, with less than 25% found just once. The material was peripheral blood mononuclear cells (PBMCs), obtained when the disease was refractory, from a patient treated with antithyroid drugs. The receptors here all came from a female donor with Graves disease. The CDR3 runs from the conserved cysteine through the conserved F or W.

>TRBV5-1|TRBJ2-5
CASSADAQQETQYF
>TRBV5-1|TRBJ2-5
CASSLAGIQETQYF
>TRBV7-9|TRBJ2-6
CASSSFRGPGANVLTF
>TRBV25-1|TRBJ2-3
CASSGSTTAQYF
>TRBV7-7|TRBJ2-2
CASSFSAGAATGELFF
>TRBV7-8|TRBJ2-6
CASSLFPQGAYGANVLTF
>TRBV14|TRBJ2-7
CASSQIARDSSYEQYF
>TRBV4-1|TRBJ2-2
CASSQLDMGLSTGELFF
>TRBV6-1|TRBJ2-2
CASSEVSTGELFF
>TRBV7-2|TRBJ2-3
CASSLRGSGRGRGTDTQYF
>TRBV11-2|TRBJ2-5
CASSSPMRETQCF
>TRBV14|TRBJ1-2
CASNDRRQNNYGYTF
>TRBV11-2|TRBJ2-1
CASSPIGGGYNEQFF
>TRBV6-2/TRBV6-3|TRBJ2-7
CASGWGPYYEQYF
>TRBV6-1|TRBJ2-7
CASRPQHFRDRPYEQYF
>TRBV9|TRBJ2-3
CASSVVGQNTDTQYF
>TRBV2|TRBJ2-2
CASLRTSGAGELFF
>TRBV20-1|TRBJ1-2
CSASPGAGYGYTF
>TRBV30|TRBJ1-1
CAWSLPGQDWKTFF
>TRBV10-3|TRBJ1-5
CAIRGGDQPQHF
>TRBV30|TRBJ1-5
CAWSVPQGARGNQPQHF
>TRBV10-3|TRBJ2-7
CAIRDDRIYYEQYF
>TRBV7-3|TRBJ2-2
CASSPLGTSAQRTGELFF
>TRBV18|TRBJ2-3
CASSPTGIIDTQYF
>TRBV7-3|TRBJ1-2
CASRIGGGTLNF
>TRBV5-1|TRBJ2-7
CASSPGLEVSYEQYF
>TRBV6-5|TRBJ2-5
CASSWEQGRETQYF
>TRBV7-8|TRBJ1-2
CASSSQGENGYTF